This entry describes one T cell receptor (beta chain). Its specificity is unknown. This entry comes from a study of shared clonotypes between healthy human individuals. Study background: Per donor, CD8 memory used one plate, CD8 naive used two, CD4 memory used three and CD4 naive used three. Study-wide points: Clonotypes not shared had lower generation probabilities than those common to all four donors. Generally, naive subsets came out with larger estimated richness than memory subsets.

Only in-frame clones appear in the TCRdb table, and some are missing; sequencing was by immunoSEQ multiplex PCR. Of some 2 million clones in the sample, approximately 95% were seen once. CD45RO-negative cells were positively selected for CCR7, leaving out terminally differentiated effector memory CD45RA+ cells. The CDR3 loop spans 15 amino acids. The germline CDR1 and CDR2 sequences are MNHEY and SMNVEV (reference sequence). Trimming took off 4 bases at V and 1 base at J, with 13 bases between the two ends. This rearrangement joins TRBV27 to TRBJ1-1; tentative D call: TRBD1 (6 bases). Material: naive CD8+ T cells sorted from blood. The clonotype originates from a man aged 18 to 30 in good health. The CDR3 spells CASSSLTGQNTEAFF. Here the CDR3 DNA reads TGTGCCAGCAGTTCCCTGACAGGACAGAACACTGAAGCTTTCTTT.